This T cell receptor (beta chain) was captured by sequencing in a study of T cell clusters in autoimmune cytopenias (dated by TCRdb to the late 2010s). Broadly, across the study: A median TRB sequencing depth of 50,000 to 60,000 reads per sample was reached, and a median of roughly 2,500 distinct TRB clonotypes per sample was obtained. TRB and IGH repertoires from peripheral blood were sequenced in autoimmune cytopenia patients at active disease and during treatment follow-up, with healthy, CLL and autoimmune hepatitis controls included alongside. The goal of the study was to find out whether patients with autoimmune cytopenia have a disease-specific immune repertoire signature that could be used as a blood-based biomarker.

This clonotype is medium-sized (0.01 to 0.1%) on the basis of its frequency; no count is available. Its cognate antigen has yet to be identified. Each sample's TRB amplification started from about 250 ng of peripheral blood genomic DNA, which corresponds to roughly 38,000 genome equivalents. Multiplex PCR with a touch-down protocol amplified TRB rearrangements, with the TRB-A and TRB-B primer pools combined in a single tube. Illumina adapters and sample indices were attached to the amplicons through two consecutive PCR reactions using Phusion HS II polymerase. The amplicons were gel-purified using the NucleoSpin Gel and PCR Clean-up kit, after which quantification was performed by Qubit and quality was checked on an Agilent 2100 Bioanalyzer. Sequencing of the libraries was done on an Illumina MiSeq with 600-cycle, single-indexed, paired-end runs. On the authors' methods: MiXCR version 2.1.12 with the default MiXCR reference library was used to align and assemble TRB reads. A clone was defined by each unique CDR3 nucleotide sequence, and the analysis included only productive sequences with two or more reads. Repertoire diversity was assessed with alpha-parameterized diversity profiles (alpha 0 to 5), including the Shannon (alpha 1) and Simpson (alpha 2) indices, which were computed with an R script. Combinatorial TRB VJ usage was calculated with the tcR package and was compared between cohorts by principal component analysis performed with ade4. Using GLIPH, TCRbeta CDR3s were clustered on pairs of cohorts matched for age and read depth, and a Wilcoxon test was used to compare cluster frequencies. TCRdb reprocessed the raw reads; every CDR3 protein sequence is a single record, and DNA is not supplied. The authors' filters were not applied to this entry. The data table for this sample lists 6,000 to 9,500 distinct CDR3 sequences. In total, the top ten clones hold approximately 4.3% of the sample.

Summary of the overall study and its limitations: The cluster-lack signature was not observed for secondary cytopenia versus CLL, as the signature was apparently masked by the dominant lymphoma-associated repertoire. The T cell clusters were only ever defined in silico, so experimental validation of their functional role was still needed. Compared with active autoimmune hepatitis patients, healthy donors had almost three times as many exclusive TRB clusters, a finding consistent with an autoimmunity-wide signature. A lack of physiological T cell clusters in primary autoimmune cytopenia patients was suggested by GLIPH, as 51 clusters were found to be exclusive to healthy donors versus approximately 17 exclusive to patients. Shifts in the TRB repertoire, including less even repertoires in secondary cytopenia and CLL, were mostly a reflection of lymphoma bias and not of autoimmunity.

Sequencing was done on a sample of peripheral blood. The source is a human donor with an autoimmune cytopenia or autoimmune hepatitis (not recorded which).

The encoded CDR3 is CASSIWDRGTEAFF. The sequence is built from TRBV19 and TRBJ1-1; checking the TCRdb D call of TRBD1 is not possible without DNA. The germline V gene (reference sequence) yields LNHDA for CDR1 and SQIVND for CDR2. Counted from cysteine to phenylalanine, this CDR3 has 14 amino acids. A DNA sequence was not provided.